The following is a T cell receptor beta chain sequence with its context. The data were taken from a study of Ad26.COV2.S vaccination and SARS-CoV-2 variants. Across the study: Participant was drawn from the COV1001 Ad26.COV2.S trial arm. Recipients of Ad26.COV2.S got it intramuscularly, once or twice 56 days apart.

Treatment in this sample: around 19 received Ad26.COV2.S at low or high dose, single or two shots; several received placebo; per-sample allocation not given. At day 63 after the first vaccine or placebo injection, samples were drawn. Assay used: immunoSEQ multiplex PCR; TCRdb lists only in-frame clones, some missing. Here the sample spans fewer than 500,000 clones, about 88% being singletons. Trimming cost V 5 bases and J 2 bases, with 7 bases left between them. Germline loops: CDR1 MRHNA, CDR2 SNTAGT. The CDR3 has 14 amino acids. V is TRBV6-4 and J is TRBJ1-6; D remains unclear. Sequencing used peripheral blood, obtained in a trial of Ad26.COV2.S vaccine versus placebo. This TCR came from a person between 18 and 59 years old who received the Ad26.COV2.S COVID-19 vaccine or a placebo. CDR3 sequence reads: CASSQTPYNSPLHF. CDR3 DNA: TGTGCCAGCAGTCAAACCCCCTATAATTCACCCCTCCACTTT.